The 30 T cell receptor beta chains below were found in one sample sequenced in a study of shared clonotypes between healthy human individuals. CD45RO-negative cells were positively selected for CCR7, leaving out terminally differentiated effector memory CD45RA+ cells. Profiled with immunoSEQ multiplex PCR; TCRdb holds only in-frame clones, not every one. Seen here are some 2 million clones, about 95% observed once, and the top ten hold around 1.2%. Sequencing input: naive CD8+ T cells sorted from blood. These receptors were taken from a man between 18 and 35 years old in good health.

This clone appeared a single time. The chain is built from TRBV10-1 and TRBJ2-5; a weak D match, TRBD1 (5 bases). With 3 bases removed from V and 2 bases from J, the gap between germline ends came to 10 bases. The length of the CDR3 is 14 residues. Per germline, CDR1 WNHNN and CDR2 SYGVQD (reference sequence). CDR3 in DNA: TGCGCCAGCAGTGATTCGGCAGGGCAAGAGACCCAGTACTTC. It yields the protein CASSDSAGQETQYF.

CDR3 in DNA: TGTGCCAGCAGCCCCCCGGGACAGGGTTTGACCTACGAGCAGTACTTC. This sequence encodes CASSPPGQGLTYEQYF. This sequence joins TRBV6-6 and TRBJ2-7, with TRBD1 matching over 9 bases. The CDR3 sequence is 16 residues long. Trimming removed 6 bases from V and 2 bases from J; junction bases left unmatched: 11. Germline CDR1 is MNHNY and CDR2 is SVGAGI (reference sequence).

The chain carries TRBV5-6 and TRBJ2-5, with 9 bases fitting TRBD1. This CDR3 is built from 15 residues. J was trimmed by 3 bases and V by 3 bases; bases with no gene match: 6. The germline CDR1 and CDR2 sequences are SGHDT and YYEEEE. The CDR3 region is CASSWDRDREETQYF. CDR3 in DNA: TGTGCCAGCAGCTGGGATCGGGACAGGGAAGAGACCCAGTACTTC.

This chain uses TRBV7-8 with TRBJ2-2; 14 nucleotides match TRBD2. CDR3 length equals 16 residues. The J segment lost 4 bases and the V segment lost 5 bases, leaving 3 bases of the junction unmatched. The germline V gene encodes CDR1 SGHVS and CDR2 FQNEAQ. The CDR3 region has the DNA TGTGCCAGCAGCGCGGGACTAGCGGGAGCCACCGGGGAGCTGTTTTTT. Its translation: CASSAGLAGATGELFF. Combining the CDR3 with reference TRBV7-8 and TRBJ2-2 gives the whole variable domain GAGVSQSPRYKVAKRGQDVALRCDPISGHVSLFWYQQALGQGPEFLTYFQNEAQLDKSGLPSDRFFAERPEGSVSTLKIQRTQQEDSAVYLCASSAGLAGATGELFFGEGSRLTVL.

This rearrangement joins TRBV6-1 to TRBJ2-3; D might be TRBD1 (6 bases). V was clipped by 6 bases and J by 5 bases, with 9 bases between them. Per the germline V gene, CDR1 is MNHNS and CDR2 is SASEGT. This CDR3 is built from 12 residues. The CDR3 DNA reads TGTGCCAGCAGAATGACAGGAGATACGCAGTATTTT. Translated: CASRMTGDTQYF.

V and J are TRBV9 and TRBJ2-5; the match to TRBD2 covers 7 bases. Looked up from germline, CDR1 is SGDLS and CDR2 is YYNGEE. This CDR3 contains 15 residues. With V trimmed by 0 bases and J by 0 bases, 2 bases remained unmatched. This CDR3 is CASSVVGGYQETQYF. In DNA, the CDR3 is TGTGCCAGCAGCGTAGTGGGGGGGTACCAAGAGACCCAGTACTTC.

The chain uses TRBV9 and TRBJ1-1; D is ambiguous. Germline-derived CDR1 and CDR2 are SGDLS and YYNGEE. V lost 0 bases to trimming and J lost 0 bases, with 9 bases between them. The CDR3 sequence is 15 residues long. In DNA, the CDR3 is TGTGCCAGCAGCGTAGATTCCCACTTGAACACTGAAGCTTTCTTT. Translated: CASSVDSHLNTEAFF.

CDR3 amino acids: CASKEYTGELFF. The CDR3 bases are TGTGCCAGCAAGGAGTACACCGGGGAGCTGTTTTTT. The chain employs TRBV6-1 and TRBJ2-2, with D unclear. This CDR3 spans 12 amino acids. The ends were cut back, 7 bases at V and 3 bases at J, with 6 bases in the middle. Germline lookup yields CDR1 MNHNS and CDR2 SASEGT.

This chain connects TRBV7-8 to TRBJ2-7; TRBD2 agrees at 7 bases. With 5 bases clipped from V and 3 bases from J, the junction kept 7 bases outside the gene matches. The germline CDR1 and CDR2 sequences are SGHVS and FQNEAQ. CDR3 length equals 14 residues. The CDR3 protein is CASSPRGGSYEQYF. CDR3 nucleotides: TGTGCCAGCAGCCCCCGGGGCGGGAGCTACGAGCAGTACTTC.

CDR3 amino acids: CASSSITAVETQYF. DNA of the CDR3: TGTGCCAGCAGCTCGATCACAGCGGTGGAGACCCAGTACTTC. The chain recombines TRBV7-9 with TRBJ2-5, with TRBD2 as a possible D gene (5 bases). The CDR3 has 14 residues. The V end lost 4 bases, the J end lost 5 bases, and 14 bases lay between the germline ends. CDR1 is SEHNR and CDR2 is FQNEAQ in the germline V gene (reference sequence).

This clone has only one observation. The chain links TRBV7-9 to TRBJ1-3; D not resolved. V was pared by 1 base and J by 0 bases, with 10 bases between. From germline, CDR1 is SEHNR and CDR2 FQNEAQ (reference sequence). This CDR3 has 16 amino acids. The CDR3 loop reads CASSLEPTFSGNTIYF. In DNA form, the CDR3 reads TGTGCCAGCAGCTTAGAACCTACATTCTCTGGAAACACCATATATTTT.

The genes are TRBV4-1 and TRBJ1-2; D is uncertain. The CDR3 contains 16 residues. The V gene lost 0 bases and the J gene lost 8 bases, with 19 bases spanning the gap. Germline V gene lookup returns CDR1 MGHRA and CDR2 YSYEKL. The CDR3 coding sequence is TGCGCCAGCAGCCAAGAAGGGCCGGGGATGGTGTGGGGCTACACCTTC. Translation gives CASSQEGPGMVWGYTF.

The J gene is TRBJ2-5, the V gene TRBV28; the match to TRBD1 covers 7 bases. This CDR3 comprises 18 residues. Germline V CDR1 and CDR2: MDHEN, SYDVKM. V trimming: 5 bases; J trimming: 2 bases; junction bases outside the gene matches: 17. Here the CDR3 reads CASSRSLNRGLSQETQYF. The CDR3, as DNA: TGTGCCAGCAGTCGGAGCTTGAACAGGGGCTTGTCACAAGAGACCCAGTACTTC.

This chain links TRBV25-1 with TRBJ2-2; 8 bases are a match to TRBD1. There are 15 residues in the CDR3. The V gene's germline CDR1 is MGHDK and CDR2 SYGVNS. Germline trimming cut 5 bases from V and 0 bases from J; bases unmatched to any gene: 2. DNA for the CDR3: TGTGCCAGCAGTCTGACAGGGGCGAACACCGGGGAGCTGTTTTTT. Its translation is CASSLTGANTGELFF.

The V gene is TRBV7-8, the J gene TRBJ2-2, with TRBD1 matching 7 bases. CDR1 is SGHVS, CDR2 FQNEAQ, per germline. Losses at the gene ends were 11 bases for V and 8 bases for J; bases not matched to a gene: 8. The length of the CDR3 is 12 residues. The CDR3 reads CAFQGVLGELFF. The CDR3 coding sequence is TGTGCCTTCCAGGGGGTGCTTGGGGAGCTGTTTTTT.

The V gene is TRBV7-9, the J gene TRBJ2-3; TRBD1 is a possible D gene (6 bases). The CDR3 loop spans 16 amino acids. The V gene's germline CDR1 is SEHNR and CDR2 FQNEAQ (reference sequence). V was pared by 2 bases and J by 1 base, with 13 bases between. In nucleotides, the CDR3 is TGTGCCAGCAGCTTACGACAGGATAACGGCACAGATACGCAGTATTTT. This encodes CASSLRQDNGTDTQYF.

The rearrangement joins TRBV6-6 to TRBJ2-1; TRBD2 matches at 8 bases. CDR1 and CDR2 (germline): MNHNY, SVGAGI (reference sequence). J was trimmed by 5 bases and V by 6 bases; bases with no gene match: 12. The CDR3 totals 16 residues. CDR3 in DNA: TGTGCCAGCAGCACTAGCGGAGAGGGTTCCCACAATGAGCAGTTCTTC. This gives the protein CASSTSGEGSHNEQFF.

The genes are TRBV9 and TRBJ2-1, with D perhaps TRBD1 (5 bases). V was shortened by 0 bases and J by 0 bases, with 7 bases between the two germline ends. The CDR3 extends over 15 amino acids. CDR1 SGDLS and CDR2 YYNGEE come from the germline V gene. Here the CDR3 reads CASSVGGYSYNEQFF. The CDR3 bases are TGTGCCAGCAGCGTAGGGGGCTACTCCTACAATGAGCAGTTCTTC.

The chain employs TRBV7-8 and TRBJ2-7; 8 bases agree with TRBD1. Germline lookup yields CDR1 SGHVS and CDR2 FQNEAQ. The CDR3 is made up of 13 amino acids. J lost 7 bases, V lost 3 bases, and 5 bases had no gene match. CDR3 in amino acids: CASSFRTGNEQYF. Here the CDR3 DNA reads TGTGCCAGCAGCTTCCGGACAGGGAATGAGCAGTACTTC. Looking up the rest from reference TRBV7-8 and TRBJ2-7 gives the full variable domain: GAGVSQSPRYKVAKRGQDVALRCDPISGHVSLFWYQQALGQGPEFLTYFQNEAQLDKSGLPSDRFFAERPEGSVSTLKIQRTQQEDSAVYLCASSFRTGNEQYFGPGTRLTVT.

The genes are TRBV6-1 and TRBJ2-6; D is unresolved. The CDR3 is 16 amino acids. CDR1 MNHNS and CDR2 SASEGT come from the germline V gene. Deletions cut 1 base from V and 1 base from J, with 8 bases between. CDR3 in DNA: TGTGCCAGCAGTGAAGAGTCGGTTTCTGGGGCCAACGTCCTGACTTTC. Translated, it gives CASSEESVSGANVLTF.

V is TRBV9 and J is TRBJ2-5; tentatively, D is TRBD1 (6 bases). This CDR3 has 14 amino acids. V was shortened by 4 bases and J by 2 bases, with 12 bases between the two germline ends. Germline values: CDR1 SGDLS, CDR2 YYNGEE. The CDR3 region is CASSLEGGQETQYF. The CDR3 bases are TGTGCCAGCAGCCTGGAAGGGGGACAAGAGACCCAGTACTTC.

The chain carries TRBV9 and TRBJ2-7; a weak D match, TRBD2 (5 bases). The germline V and J ends were trimmed by 4 bases and 2 bases, with 13 bases remaining between them. This CDR3 is 14 amino acids long. Germline CDR1 and CDR2: SGDLS and YYNGEE. The DNA of the CDR3 is TGTGCCAGCAGCTTGGACTCGGTGGCCTACGAGCAGTACTTC. Encoded protein: CASSLDSVAYEQYF. Full variable domain (missing parts from reference TRBV9 and TRBJ2-7): DSGVTQTPKHLITATGQRVTLRCSPRSGDLSVYWYQQSLDQGLQFLIQYYNGEERAKGNILERFSAQQFPDLHSELNLSSLELGDSALYFCASSLDSVAYEQYFGPGTRLTVT.

This clone was seen just once. A read error may produce the germline difference seen at one junction end. The chain combines TRBV6-1 with TRBJ2-3; TRBD1 matches 10 bases. The CDR3 totals 15 residues. Germline V gene lookup returns CDR1 MNHNS and CDR2 SASEGT. The CDR3 nucleotides are TGTGCCAGCAGCGAAGGGACAGGGGGCACAGATACGCAGTATTTT. Encoded protein: CASSEGTGGTDTQYF.

This rearrangement joins TRBV29-1 to TRBJ2-7; no firm D call. Trimming cost V 4 bases and J 3 bases, with 13 bases left between them. The CDR3 has 13 residues. Germline CDR1 and CDR2: SQVTM and ANQGSEA. The CDR3 DNA follows: TGCAGCGTTGGGGCGGCAGACGACTACGAGCAGTACTTC. Residues: CSVGAADDYEQYF.

DNA of the CDR3: TGTGCCAGCAGCCGGGGGACTAGCAATGAGCAGTTCTTC. It is translated as CASSRGTSNEQFF. The V and J genes are TRBV13 and TRBJ2-1; 8 bases fit TRBD2. The CDR3 sequence is 13 residues long. Germline V lookup: CDR1 PRHDT, CDR2 FYEKMQ (reference sequence). V gave up 5 bases and J gave up 6 bases; unmatched junction bases: 3.

The chain links TRBV5-1 to TRBJ1-1; possible D gene TRBD1, 5 bases. The CDR3 consists of 14 residues. Per the germline V gene, CDR1 is SGHRS and CDR2 is YFSETQ. The ends were cut back, 4 bases at V and 1 base at J, with 11 bases in the middle. The CDR3 region has the DNA TGCGCCAGCAGCCCCAGGGCGGCGAACACTGAAGCTTTCTTT. Residues: CASSPRAANTEAFF.

The chain carries TRBV9 and TRBJ2-1; 11 bases map to TRBD2. The CDR3 extends over 17 amino acids. J gave up 3 bases and V 4 bases, and 9 bases lay outside the gene matches. The germline V gene has CDR1 SGDLS and CDR2 YYNGEE. DNA for the CDR3: TGTGCCAGCAGCCTTAGCGGGGGGGCTATAGGCTACAATGAGCAGTTCTTC. This codes for CASSLSGGAIGYNEQFF.

The V and J genes are TRBV29-1 and TRBJ2-5, with 10 positions matching TRBD2. With 1 base clipped from V and 1 base from J, the junction kept 3 bases outside the gene matches. The CDR3 sequence is 15 residues long. Per germline, CDR1 SQVTM and CDR2 ANQGSEA. CDR3 nucleotide sequence: TGCAGCGTTGAAGGGCTAGCGGGAGTCCAAGAGACCCAGTACTTC. It specifies CSVEGLAGVQETQYF. The full variable domain, rest sourced from reference TRBV29-1 and TRBJ2-5, is SAVISQKPSRDICQRGTSLTIQCQVDSQVTMMFWYRQQPGQSLTLIATANQGSEATYESGFVIDKFPISRPNLTFSTLTVSNMSPEDSSIYLCSVEGLAGVQETQYFGPGTRLLVL.

V usage is TRBV27 and J usage is TRBJ2-2; D may be TRBD1 (5 bases). Between the trimmed V and J ends, which lost 6 bases and 0 bases, there was a span of 17 bases. The CDR3 is 17 residues long. Germline loops: CDR1 MNHEY, CDR2 SMNVEV (reference sequence). The CDR3 DNA reads TGTGCCAGCAGCCGATCCCCGACAGTAACGAACACCGGGGAGCTGTTTTTT. It specifies CASSRSPTVTNTGELFF.

In its sample, this clone was seen once. This CDR3 is also generated by other DNA sequences in the sample. The chain employs TRBV2 and TRBJ2-7; weak D call: TRBD2 (6 bases). Germline V gives CDR1 SNHLY, CDR2 FYNNEI. V lost 4 bases to trimming and J lost 1 base, with 8 bases between them. CDR3 length: 13 amino acids. CDR3 loop: CASSAGLSYEQYF. The CDR3 nucleotides read TGTGCCAGCAGTGCGGGACTTTCCTACGAGCAGTACTTC. Full variable domain (missing parts from reference TRBV2 and TRBJ2-7): EPEVTQTPSHQVTQMGQEVILRCVPISNHLYFYWYRQILGQKVEFLVSFYNNEISEKSEIFDDQFSVERPDGSNFTLKIRSTKLEDSAMYFCASSAGLSYEQYFGPGTRLTVT.